This note documents a single T cell receptor beta chain sequence. Trimming removed 4 bases from V and 4 bases from J, with 11 bases in between. The length of the CDR3 is 13 residues. Germline V CDR1 and CDR2: SGHRS, YFSETQ. This record comes from a study of CD4 T cells in relation to SARS-CoV-2 and coronaviruses. Produced via immunoSEQ multiplex PCR; TCRdb's table is partial and in-frame only. The sample yields 60,000 to 85,000 clones, 85% to 95% seen once. CD4+ T cells from unexposed donors were obtained before the COVID-19 pandemic (2011-2018). This TCR was sampled from a human donor in good health. Sequencing used naive CD4+ T cells from PBMCs. Stated subset: naive CD4+ T cells isolated by negative enrichment. This sequence joins TRBV5-1 and TRBJ1-2; D is uncertain. The CDR3 loop reads CASSLLGRYGYTF. CDR3 DNA sequence: TGCGCCAGCAGCCTGTTAGGACGCTATGGCTACACCTTC.